This record looks at one TCR beta chain sequence and its context. This clone was seen only a few times. The antigen it binds to is not known. Base quality data are lacking; no much larger clone is found one base away. Each donor gave one peripheral blood draw, approximately 0.11 L on average, collected into heparinised tubes. Naive, central memory, regulatory and stem cell-like memory CD4+ T cells were sorted on a BD FACSAria II using a panel including CD45RO, CCR7, CD25, CD127, CD95 and CD27. Every sorted population had a purity above 95%. Right away, PBMCs were isolated by Lymphoprep density gradient centrifugation and were stained directly, with no culture step. So that batch effects would be minimized, each experiment stained and sorted samples in pairs, pairing one healthy donor with one patient. The CDR3 starts with the cysteine, ends with the phenylalanine, and has 16 residues. The only DNA kept is the CDR3, 48 bases in frame from the first base. CDR1 SGHNT and CDR2 YYREEE were looked up in the germline V gene (reference sequence). The germline ends are 15 bases apart after V is trimmed by 0 bases and J by 5 bases.

This record belongs to a study of beta chain features in type 1 diabetes (dated by TCRdb to 2016 to 2018). Regarding the complete study: Mean age, gender distribution, total cell number and subset yield were not different between patients and healthy donors. A total of roughly 110 million sorted cells were examined across all samples, and the number of cells per subset was strongly correlated with RNA yield. The study compared TCRB repertoires of sorted circulating CD4+ T cell subsets between recently diagnosed type 1 diabetes patients and matched healthy donors. Whereas all 30 or so donors provided naive and central memory subsets, regulatory and stem cell-like memory subsets were isolated from just 8 patients and about eight healthy donors. Broad study findings and their caveats: A moderate but significant shortening of TCRB CDR3 length was observed in type 1 diabetes patients in all four CD4+ subsets. Because cDNA rather than genomic DNA was sequenced, highly expressing activated cells could have been over-represented, although no difference in activation and CD3 levels was found between groups. The naive, central memory and regulatory TCRB repertoires appeared to resemble one another more closely among patients than among healthy donors. Shorter templates might be favored by PCR, yet because patient and control samples were amplified and corrected together, any such skew would affect both groups equally. Because the HLA sub-analyses included only small numbers of individuals, any influence of HLA type on TCRB rearrangement was left unresolved. Fewer insertions and more nucleotide deletions at VDJ recombination sites were observed in patients with type 1 diabetes, implying thymic rearrangement abnormalities.

The entire amount of isolated RNA was reverse transcribed using the High Capacity cDNA Reverse Transcription Kit, so the sequenced TCRB transcripts were expressed ones. Naive, central memory and regulatory T cell samples underwent deep immunoSEQ sequencing, averaging roughly 3.3 million total reads per sample. Sorted cells were lysed in RLT buffer and RNA was extracted with DNase-treated RNeasy Micro or Mini kits, depending on cell number. To prevent cross-contamination, every cell subset was processed on its own, while patient and healthy donor samples were processed together. The immunoSEQ multiplex PCR was used to amplify TCRB sequences from cDNA, generating 87-bp fragments that spanned the CDR3 region. Sequencing of the amplicons was performed on the Illumina HiSeq platform. Processing in the source paper ran as follows. PCR bias was computationally corrected using synthetic template baselines, reads within Hamming distance 2 were collapsed, and singletons that could not be merged were discarded. Reads were aligned against IMGT so that V, D and J genes, CDR3 length and insertions or deletions at six rearrangement sites could be assigned. Clonotype counts were normalized to sorted cell number within each subset before computing true diversity and Gini coefficients with the tcR R package. Repertoire sharing was quantified using the overlap coefficient calculated on TCRB nucleotide sequences. Out-of-frame TCRB sequences from naive cells were analyzed as a proxy for the pre-selection repertoire. TCRdb took over this immuneACCESS table, retaining in-frame rearrangements with V and J assigned. Such tables are incomplete; in checked studies, under half of the missing clones stem from an unresolved V gene, and the remainder is unexplained. That table is the source of V, J and clone size, and D and trimming were worked out from the DNA. The sample yields around 400,000 clones; over 13% were counted once. The ten top clones hold 0.019% of the sample.

The clonotype was recovered from a woman aged 18-35 years in good health. The sequenced material came from naive CD4+ T cells from blood. The cell subset or site label here, explained by the study, means: true naive CD4+ T cells. The chain couples TRBV5-4 to TRBJ2-1, and perhaps TRBD1 as D gene, on 5 matching bases. The DNA sequence is as follows: TGTGCCAGCAGCTTGGGAGGCACAGTGGGGCACAATGAGCAGTTCTTC. Its translation is CASSLGGTVGHNEQFF. Joined to the reference TRBV5-4 and TRBJ2-1 proteins, this CDR3 gives the full variable domain: ETGVTQSPTHLIKTRGQQVTLRCSSQSGHNTVSWYQQALGQGPQFIFQYYREEENGRGNFPPRFSGLQFPNYSSELNVNALELDDSALYLCASSLGGTVGHNEQFFGPGTRLTVL.